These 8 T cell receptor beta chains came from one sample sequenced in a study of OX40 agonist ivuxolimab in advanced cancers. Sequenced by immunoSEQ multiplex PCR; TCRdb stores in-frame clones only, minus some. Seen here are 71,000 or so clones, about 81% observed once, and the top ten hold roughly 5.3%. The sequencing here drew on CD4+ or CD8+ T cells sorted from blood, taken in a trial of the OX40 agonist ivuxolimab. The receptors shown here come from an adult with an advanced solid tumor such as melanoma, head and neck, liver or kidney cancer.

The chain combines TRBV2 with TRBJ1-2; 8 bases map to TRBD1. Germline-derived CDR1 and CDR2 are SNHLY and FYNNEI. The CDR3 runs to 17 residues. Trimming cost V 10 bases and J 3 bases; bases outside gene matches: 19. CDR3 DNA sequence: TGTGCCACCCCGGAGAGAGACAGGGGAATCTGGGACTATGGCTACACCTTC. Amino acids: CATPERDRGIWDYGYTF.

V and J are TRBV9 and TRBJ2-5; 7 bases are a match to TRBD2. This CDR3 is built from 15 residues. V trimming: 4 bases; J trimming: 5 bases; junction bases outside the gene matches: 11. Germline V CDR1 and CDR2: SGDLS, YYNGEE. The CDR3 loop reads CASSSPAGPGETQYF. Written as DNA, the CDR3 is TGTGCCAGCAGCTCCCCAGCGGGGCCGGGGGAGACCCAGTACTTC. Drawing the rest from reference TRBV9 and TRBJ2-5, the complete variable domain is DSGVTQTPKHLITATGQRVTLRCSPRSGDLSVYWYQQSLDQGLQFLIQYYNGEERAKGNILERFSAQQFPDLHSELNLSSLELGDSALYFCASSSPAGPGETQYFGPGTRLLVL.

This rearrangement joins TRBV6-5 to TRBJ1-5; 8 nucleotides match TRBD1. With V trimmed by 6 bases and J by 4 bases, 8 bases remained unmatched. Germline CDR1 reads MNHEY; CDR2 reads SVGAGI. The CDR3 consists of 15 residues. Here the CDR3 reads CASSPQGAGNQPQHF. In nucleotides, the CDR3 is TGTGCCAGCAGCCCCCAGGGGGCGGGAAATCAGCCCCAGCATTTT.

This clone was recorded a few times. CDR3 residues: CASPNCPGGAGYIQYF. Here the CDR3 DNA reads TGTGCCAGCCCGAATTGCCCCGGGGGGGCAGGTTACATTCAGTACTTC. The rearrangement joins TRBV5-6 to TRBJ2-4; 8 nucleotides agree with TRBD2. Germline CDR1 reads SGHDT; CDR2 reads YYEEEE. This CDR3 is 16 amino acids long. The V gene end was trimmed by 7 bases and the J gene end by 8 bases; junction bases not matched to a gene: 17.

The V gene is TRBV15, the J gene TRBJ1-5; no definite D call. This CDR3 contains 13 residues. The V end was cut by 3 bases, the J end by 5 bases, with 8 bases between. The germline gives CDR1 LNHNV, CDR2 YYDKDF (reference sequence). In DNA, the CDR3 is TGTGCCACCAGCAGGGTTGTGGATCAGCCCCAGCATTTT. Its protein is CATSRVVDQPQHF.

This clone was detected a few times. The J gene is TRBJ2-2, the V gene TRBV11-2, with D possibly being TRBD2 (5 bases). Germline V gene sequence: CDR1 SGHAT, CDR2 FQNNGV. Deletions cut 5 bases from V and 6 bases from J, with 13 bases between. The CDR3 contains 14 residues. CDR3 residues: CASSPDSWSGELFF. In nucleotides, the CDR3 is TGTGCCAGCAGCCCGGACTCTTGGTCCGGGGAGCTGTTTTTT.

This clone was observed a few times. CDR3 amino acids: CASSLHPMTLNTEAFF. In DNA form, the CDR3 reads TGTGCCAGCAGCTTACATCCTATGACATTGAACACTGAAGCTTTCTTT. The chain carries TRBV5-8 and TRBJ1-1; no clear D. The CDR3 contains 16 residues. The germline V gene has CDR1 SGHTS and CDR2 YDEGEE. V lost 2 bases to trimming and J lost 0 bases, with 14 bases between them.

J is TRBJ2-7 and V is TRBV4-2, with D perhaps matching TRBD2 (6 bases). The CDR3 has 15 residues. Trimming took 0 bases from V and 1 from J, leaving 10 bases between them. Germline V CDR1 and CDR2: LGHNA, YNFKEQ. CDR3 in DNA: TGTGCCAGCAGCCAAGATTTAGCGGAGTCCTACGAGCAGTACTTC. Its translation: CASSQDLAESYEQYF.